One and the same sample provided the 22 T cell receptor beta chains below, sequenced in a study of monozygotic twins with inflammatory bowel disease. TCRdb reprocessed the 5' RACE reads; each CDR3 protein has one entry and no DNA is given. The listing records nearly 450,000 distinct CDR3 sequences. The sample taken for sequencing was blood. The receptor source for this set is a human donor with ulcerative colitis or Crohn's disease, or a healthy co-twin of an affected twin (not recorded which).

V is TRBV20-1 and J is TRBJ2-2. The CDR3 spans 13 residues. Germline V gene sequence: CDR1 DFQATT, CDR2 SNEGSKA (reference sequence). The CDR3 here is CSARDRNTGELFF.

The rearrangement joins TRBV18 to TRBJ2-7; TCRdb's D call, TRBD2, is unchecked because there is no DNA. The V gene's germline CDR1 is KGHSH and CDR2 LQKENI. The CDR3 has 14 amino acids. The CDR3 sequence is CASSQTSGTYEQYF.

J is TRBJ2-3 and V is TRBV6-4; there is no DNA to check the TCRdb D call of TRBD1. CDR1 and CDR2 (germline): MRHNA, SNTAGT. This CDR3 is built from 13 residues. Here the CDR3 reads CASSPGDRDTQYF.

V gene TRBV5-1 combines with J gene TRBJ2-3; absent DNA, TCRdb's TRBD1 call cannot be checked. The CDR3 length is 16 residues. Germline-derived CDR1 and CDR2 are SGHRS and YFSETQ. Here the CDR3 reads CASSLGTAASTDTQYF.

This chain connects TRBV7-2 to TRBJ2-2. The germline gives CDR1 SGHTA, CDR2 FQGNSA. There are 15 residues in the CDR3. The CDR3 reads CASSLSATNTGELFF.

The V gene is TRBV7-2, the J gene TRBJ1-1. Germline V gene sequence: CDR1 SGHTA, CDR2 FQGNSA. This CDR3 has 12 residues. The CDR3 region is CASSSVTRIAFF.

The genes are TRBV7-6 and TRBJ2-5. The CDR3 consists of 13 residues. Germline V gene lookup returns CDR1 SGHVS and CDR2 FNYEAQ. This CDR3 reads CASSFQLQETQYF.

This chain uses TRBV6-2 or TRBV6-3 with TRBJ1-1. This CDR3 comprises 18 residues. Germline loops: CDR1 MNHEY, CDR2 SVGEGT. CDR3 sequence reads: CASSYSPARVGTNGEAFF.

The V call is TRBV5-1, the J call TRBJ1-1; TCRdb outputs TRBD1, but without DNA this stays unchecked. CDR1 and CDR2 from the germline V gene are SGHRS and YFSETQ. CDR3 size: 15 residues. The CDR3 loop is CASSLTTTGPTEAFF.

The V call is TRBV5-1, the J call TRBJ2-5; TCRdb selects TRBD2, and the lack of DNA leaves this call unchecked. CDR1 and CDR2 from the germline V gene are SGHRS and YFSETQ. The CDR3 totals 17 residues. This chain's CDR3 is CASSLPTSGLSGETQYF.

The chain has TRBV11-2 and TRBJ2-1; the TRBD1 assignment by TCRdb is unverifiable without DNA. This CDR3 is built from 15 residues. Germline CDR1 reads SGHAT; CDR2 reads FQNNGV. The CDR3 region is CASSRPGGVYNEQFF.

The V call is TRBV5-4, the J call TRBJ1-1; TCRdb lists TRBD1, though no DNA is available to test this call. Per germline, CDR1 SGHNT and CDR2 YYREEE (reference sequence). The CDR3 runs to 14 residues. CDR3: CASSLTGGSAEAFF.

The V and J genes are TRBV4-1 and TRBJ2-5; TCRdb designates TRBD1, a call that cannot be tested without DNA. The germline V gene has CDR1 MGHRA and CDR2 YSYEKL. This CDR3 region has 15 residues. The CDR3 protein is CASSKGDRDQETQYF.

This sequence joins TRBV13 and TRBJ1-4; TCRdb calls TRBD1, which cannot be checked without DNA. CDR3 length: 16 residues. CDR1 and CDR2 from the germline V gene are PRHDT and FYEKMQ (reference sequence). CDR3 region: CASSLGGRGQGEKLFF.

The chain combines TRBV20-1 with TRBJ1-1. There are 11 residues in the CDR3. The germline CDR1 and CDR2 sequences are DFQATT and SNEGSKA (reference sequence). CDR3 sequence: CSAPDGAEAFF.

The genes are TRBV6-5 and TRBJ2-7; TCRdb gives TRBD1 as the D gene, but with no DNA this cannot be confirmed. Germline V gene sequence: CDR1 MNHEY, CDR2 SVGAGI. The CDR3 length is 15 residues. CDR3 loop: CASSSSGQGGYEQYF.

V gene TRBV28 combines with J gene TRBJ2-3; absent DNA, TCRdb's TRBD2 call cannot be checked. From germline, CDR1 is MDHEN and CDR2 SYDVKM. The CDR3 is 15 residues long. The CDR3 region is CASSLGGGYVNTQYF.

The chain joins TRBV5-5 to TRBJ2-7; the D gene TCRdb calls, TRBD1, cannot be checked with no DNA. Germline values: CDR1 SGHKS, CDR2 YYEKEE (reference sequence). The CDR3 consists of 16 residues. The CDR3 loop reads CASRARVGDRVYEQYF.

The chain combines TRBV10-3 with TRBJ2-1; TCRdb's assignment of TRBD2 cannot be checked, as there is no DNA. The CDR3 is made up of 14 amino acids. Germline CDR1 ENHRY, CDR2 SYGVKD. CDR3 region: CAIKGDYFNNEQFF.

This chain joins TRBV7-8 and TRBJ1-3. The CDR3 contains 15 residues. Germline lookup yields CDR1 SGHVS and CDR2 FQNEAQ. The CDR3 here is CASSLGANSGNTIYF.

The chain has TRBV20-1 and TRBJ2-3; the D gene TCRdb calls, TRBD1, cannot be checked with no DNA. The CDR3 runs to 18 residues. CDR1 DFQATT and CDR2 SNEGSKA come from the germline V gene (reference sequence). Here the CDR3 reads CSARGTPNGGGFTDTQYF.

The chain is built from TRBV6-5 and TRBJ2-2; TCRdb designates TRBD1, a call that cannot be tested without DNA. The CDR3 covers 15 residues. In germline, CDR1 is MNHEY, CDR2 SVGAGI. This CDR3 is CASSYRGPNTGELFF.